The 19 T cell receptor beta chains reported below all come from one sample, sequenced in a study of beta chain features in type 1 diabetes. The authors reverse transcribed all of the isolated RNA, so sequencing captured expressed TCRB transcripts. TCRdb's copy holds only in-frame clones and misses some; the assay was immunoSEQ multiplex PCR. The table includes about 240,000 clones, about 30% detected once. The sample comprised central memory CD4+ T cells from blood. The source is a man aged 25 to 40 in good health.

The CDR3 loop reads CASSLASGSIYEQYF. The DNA for the CDR3 is TGTGCCAGCAGCTTAGCCTCCGGCTCGATCTACGAGCAGTACTTC. The chain couples TRBV11-2 to TRBJ2-7; no definite D call. V lost 1 base to trimming and J lost 3 bases, with 13 bases between them. The germline V gene has CDR1 SGHAT and CDR2 FQNNGV. This CDR3 region has 15 residues.

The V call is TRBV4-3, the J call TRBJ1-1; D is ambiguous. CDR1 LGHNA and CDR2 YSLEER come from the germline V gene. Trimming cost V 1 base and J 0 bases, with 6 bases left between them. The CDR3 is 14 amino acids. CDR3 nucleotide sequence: TGCGCCAGCAGCCAAGCACACCTGAACACTGAAGCTTTCTTT. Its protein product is CASSQAHLNTEAFF.

The DNA for the CDR3 is TGTGCCAGCAGCTTAGCCCCAGGGGTAGCGAGATACTACGAGCAGTACTTC. Residues: CASSLAPGVARYYEQYF. This rearrangement joins TRBV7-2 to TRBJ2-7; tentative D call: TRBD1 (6 bases). The CDR3 is 17 residues long. V was pared by 0 bases and J by 3 bases, with 18 bases between. The germline gives CDR1 SGHTA, CDR2 FQGNSA.

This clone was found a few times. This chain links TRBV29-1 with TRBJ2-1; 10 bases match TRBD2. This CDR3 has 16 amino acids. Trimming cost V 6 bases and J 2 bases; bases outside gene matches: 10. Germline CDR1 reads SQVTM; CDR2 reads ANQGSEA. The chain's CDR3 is CSVRRTSGFAYNEQFF. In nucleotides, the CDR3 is TGCAGCGTCCGTCGGACTAGCGGATTCGCCTACAATGAGCAGTTCTTC.

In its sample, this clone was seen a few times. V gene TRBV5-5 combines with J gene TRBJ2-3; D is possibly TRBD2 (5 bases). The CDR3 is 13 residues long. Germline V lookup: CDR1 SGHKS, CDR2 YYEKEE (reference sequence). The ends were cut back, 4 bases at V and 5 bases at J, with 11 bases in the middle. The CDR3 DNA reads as TGTGCCAGCAGCCCGCTAGGAGGAGATACGCAGTATTTT. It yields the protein CASSPLGGDTQYF.

The CDR3 loop is CASSLARVEQFF. DNA of the CDR3: TGTGCCAGCAGCTTAGCCCGCGTGGAGCAGTTCTTC. The V gene is TRBV7-2, the J gene TRBJ2-1; D unresolved. Germline assignment: CDR1 SGHTA and CDR2 FQGNSA. V was shortened by 0 bases and J by 10 bases, with 7 bases between the two germline ends. The CDR3 spans 12 residues.

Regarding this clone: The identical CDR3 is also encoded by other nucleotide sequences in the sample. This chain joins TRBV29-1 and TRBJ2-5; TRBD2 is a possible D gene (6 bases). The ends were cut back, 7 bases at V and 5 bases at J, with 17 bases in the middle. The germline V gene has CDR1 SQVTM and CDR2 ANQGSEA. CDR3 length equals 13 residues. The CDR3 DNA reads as TGCAGCGCCGGTGGGGGGTCCGGTGAGACCCAGTACTTC. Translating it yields CSAGGGSGETQYF. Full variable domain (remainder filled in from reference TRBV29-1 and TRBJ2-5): SAVISQKPSRDICQRGTSLTIQCQVDSQVTMMFWYRQQPGQSLTLIATANQGSEATYESGFVIDKFPISRPNLTFSTLTVSNMSPEDSSIYLCSAGGGSGETQYFGPGTRLLVL.

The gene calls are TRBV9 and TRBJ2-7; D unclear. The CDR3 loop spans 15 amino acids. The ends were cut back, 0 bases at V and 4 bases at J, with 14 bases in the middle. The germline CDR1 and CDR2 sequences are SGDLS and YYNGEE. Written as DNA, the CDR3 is TGTGCCAGCAGCGTAGACGTGGGTACAATTTACGAGCAGTACTTC. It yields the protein CASSVDVGTIYEQYF.

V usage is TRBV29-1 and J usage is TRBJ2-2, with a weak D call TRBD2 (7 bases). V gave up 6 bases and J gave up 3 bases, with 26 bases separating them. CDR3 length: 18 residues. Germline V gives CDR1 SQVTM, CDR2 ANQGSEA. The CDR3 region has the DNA TGCAGCGTCTCCCCCAGGGGTGGTGGCGGGAGTTACACCGGGGAGCTGTTTTTT. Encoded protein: CSVSPRGGGGSYTGELFF.

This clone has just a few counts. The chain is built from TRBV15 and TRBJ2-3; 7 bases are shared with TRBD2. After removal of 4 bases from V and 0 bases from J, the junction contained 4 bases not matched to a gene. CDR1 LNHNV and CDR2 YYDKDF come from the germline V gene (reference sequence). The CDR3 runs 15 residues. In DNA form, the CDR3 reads TGTGCCACCAGCATCAGCGGGGTTAGCACAGATACGCAGTATTTT. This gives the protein CATSISGVSTDTQYF.

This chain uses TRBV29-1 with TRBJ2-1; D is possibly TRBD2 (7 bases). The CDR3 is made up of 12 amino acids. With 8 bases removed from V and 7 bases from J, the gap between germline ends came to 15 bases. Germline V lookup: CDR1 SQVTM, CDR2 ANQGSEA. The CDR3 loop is CSWRGGWNEQFF. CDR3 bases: TGCAGCTGGAGGGGGGGCTGGAATGAGCAGTTCTTC.

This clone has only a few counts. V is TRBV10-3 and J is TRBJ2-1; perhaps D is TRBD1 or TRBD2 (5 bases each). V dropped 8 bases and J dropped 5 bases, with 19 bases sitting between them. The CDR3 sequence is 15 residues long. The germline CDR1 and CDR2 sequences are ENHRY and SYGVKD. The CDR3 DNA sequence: TGTGCCATCTCGGGCGGAGAGAGGGGACACAATGAGCAGTTCTTC. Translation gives CAISGGERGHNEQFF.

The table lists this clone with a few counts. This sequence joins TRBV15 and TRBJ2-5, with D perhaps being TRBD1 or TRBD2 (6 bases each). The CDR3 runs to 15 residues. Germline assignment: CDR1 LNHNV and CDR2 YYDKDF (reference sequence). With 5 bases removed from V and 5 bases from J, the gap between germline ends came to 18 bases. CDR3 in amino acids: CATSGGRGATETQYF. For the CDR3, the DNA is TGTGCCACCAGCGGAGGAAGGGGGGCGACGGAGACCCAGTACTTC.

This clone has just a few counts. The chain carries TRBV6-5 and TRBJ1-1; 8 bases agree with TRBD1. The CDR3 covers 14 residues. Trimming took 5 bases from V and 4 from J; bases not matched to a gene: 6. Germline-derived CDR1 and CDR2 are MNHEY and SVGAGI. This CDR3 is CASSGFTGGTEAFF. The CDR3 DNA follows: TGTGCCAGCAGTGGCTTCACAGGGGGCACTGAAGCTTTCTTT.

The CDR3 loop reads CASSVDRPGDTQYF. The CDR3 DNA sequence: TGTGCCAGCAGCGTGGACAGGCCAGGGGATACGCAGTATTTT. V gene TRBV7-2 combines with J gene TRBJ2-3; 7 bases are shared with TRBD1. Trimming cost V 5 bases and J 6 bases; bases outside gene matches: 8. From germline, CDR1 is SGHTA and CDR2 FQGNSA. This CDR3 contains 14 residues.

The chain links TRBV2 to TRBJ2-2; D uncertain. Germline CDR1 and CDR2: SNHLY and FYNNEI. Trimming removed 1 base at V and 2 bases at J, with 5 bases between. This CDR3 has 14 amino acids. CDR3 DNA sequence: TGTGCCAGCAGTGAAGGGCTTAACACCGGGGAGCTGTTTTTT. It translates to CASSEGLNTGELFF.

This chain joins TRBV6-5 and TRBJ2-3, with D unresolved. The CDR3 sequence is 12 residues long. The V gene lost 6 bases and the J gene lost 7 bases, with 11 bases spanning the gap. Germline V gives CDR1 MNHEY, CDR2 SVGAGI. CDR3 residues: CASSSGAYTQYF. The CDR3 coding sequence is TGTGCCAGCAGCTCCGGTGCATATACGCAGTATTTT.

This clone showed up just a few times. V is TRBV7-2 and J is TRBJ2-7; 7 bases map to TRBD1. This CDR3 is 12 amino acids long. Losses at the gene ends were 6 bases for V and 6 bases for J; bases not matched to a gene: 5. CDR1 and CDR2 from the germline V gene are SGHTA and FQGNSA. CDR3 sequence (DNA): TGTGCCAGCAGTCACGACAGGGTCGAGCAGTACTTC. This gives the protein CASSHDRVEQYF.

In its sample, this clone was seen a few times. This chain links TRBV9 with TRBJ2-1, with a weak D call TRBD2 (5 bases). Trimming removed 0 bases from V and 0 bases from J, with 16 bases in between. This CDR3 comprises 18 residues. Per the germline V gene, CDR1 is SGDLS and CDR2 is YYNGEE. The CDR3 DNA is TGTGCCAGCAGCGTAGGAGGTTCGGGATGGGGCTCCTACAATGAGCAGTTCTTC. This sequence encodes CASSVGGSGWGSYNEQFF.